This T cell receptor (beta chain) is drawn from a study of blood T cell repertoires in COVID-19. Using immunoSEQ multiplex PCR, the repertoire was profiled, and TCRdb retains in-frame clones only, with some absent. The sample contains roughly 320,000 clones, approximately 84% of which appear only once. What was sequenced was PBMCs or T cells enriched from blood (not recorded which). The TCR sequence derives from a man aged 30 to 39 who had recovered from COVID-19.

The CDR3 reads CADNVYGDRLPKISYEQYF. For the CDR3, the DNA is TGTGCCGACAACGTGTACGGGGACAGGCTACCCAAAATCTCCTACGAGCAGTACTTC. The chain combines TRBV2 with TRBJ2-7; 8 bases align to TRBD1. CDR1 SNHLY and CDR2 FYNNEI come from the germline V gene. CDR3 length: 19 amino acids. V trimming: 11 bases; J trimming: 0 bases; junction bases outside the gene matches: 24.